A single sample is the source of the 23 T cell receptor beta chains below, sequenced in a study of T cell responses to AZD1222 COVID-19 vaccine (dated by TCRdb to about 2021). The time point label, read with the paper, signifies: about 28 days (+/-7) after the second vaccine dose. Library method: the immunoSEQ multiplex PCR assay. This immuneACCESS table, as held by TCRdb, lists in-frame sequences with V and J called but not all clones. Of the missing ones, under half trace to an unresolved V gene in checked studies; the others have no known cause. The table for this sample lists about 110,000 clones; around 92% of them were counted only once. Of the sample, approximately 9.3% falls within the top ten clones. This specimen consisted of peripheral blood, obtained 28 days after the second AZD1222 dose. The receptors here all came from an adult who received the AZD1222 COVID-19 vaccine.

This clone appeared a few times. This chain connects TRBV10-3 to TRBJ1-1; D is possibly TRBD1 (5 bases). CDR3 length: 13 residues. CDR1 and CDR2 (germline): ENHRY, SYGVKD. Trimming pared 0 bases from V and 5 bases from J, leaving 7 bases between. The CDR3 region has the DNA TGTGCCATCAGTGAGTCGCGACAGACTGAAGCTTTCTTT. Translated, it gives CAISESRQTEAFF.

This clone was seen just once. CDR3 loop: CAISGRTGLGNTEAFF. The DNA of the CDR3 is TGTGCCATCAGTGGAAGGACAGGGCTTGGGAACACTGAAGCTTTCTTT. V gene TRBV10-3 combines with J gene TRBJ1-1, with 8 positions matching TRBD1. This CDR3 spans 16 amino acids. Germline CDR1 is ENHRY and CDR2 is SYGVKD. V shed 4 bases and J 1 base; nucleotides not matched to a gene: 8.

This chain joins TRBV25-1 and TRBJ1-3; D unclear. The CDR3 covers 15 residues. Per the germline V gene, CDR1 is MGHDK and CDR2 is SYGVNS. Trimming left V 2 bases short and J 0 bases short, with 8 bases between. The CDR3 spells CASSELGPSGNTIYF. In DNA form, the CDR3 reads TGTGCCAGCAGTGAACTGGGCCCCTCTGGAAACACCATATATTTT. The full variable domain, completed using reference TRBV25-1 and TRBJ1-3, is EADIYQTPRYLVIGTGKKITLECSQTMGHDKMYWYQQDPGMELHLIHYSYGVNSTEKGDLSSESTVSRIRTEHFPLTLESARPSHTSQYLCASSELGPSGNTIYFGEGSWLTVV.

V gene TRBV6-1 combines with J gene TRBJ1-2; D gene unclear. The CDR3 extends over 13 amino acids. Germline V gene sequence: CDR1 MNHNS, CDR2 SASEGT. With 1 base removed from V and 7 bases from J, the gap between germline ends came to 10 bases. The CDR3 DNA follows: TGTGCCAGCAGTGAAGGCTCGGTCTCTGGCTACACCTTC. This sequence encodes CASSEGSVSGYTF.

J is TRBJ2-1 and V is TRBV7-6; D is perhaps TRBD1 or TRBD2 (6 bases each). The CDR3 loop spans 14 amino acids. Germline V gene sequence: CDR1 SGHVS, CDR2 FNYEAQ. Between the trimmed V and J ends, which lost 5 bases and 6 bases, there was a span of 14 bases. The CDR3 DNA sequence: TGTGCCAGCAGCACCGGGGGCATTGGCAATGAGCAGTTCTTC. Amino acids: CASSTGGIGNEQFF. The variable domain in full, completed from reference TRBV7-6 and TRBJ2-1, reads GAGVSQSPRYKVTKRGQDVALRCDPISGHVSLYWYRQALGQGPEFLTYFNYEAQQDKSGLPNDRFSAERPEGSISTLTIQRTEQRDSAMYRCASSTGGIGNEQFFGPGTRLTVL.

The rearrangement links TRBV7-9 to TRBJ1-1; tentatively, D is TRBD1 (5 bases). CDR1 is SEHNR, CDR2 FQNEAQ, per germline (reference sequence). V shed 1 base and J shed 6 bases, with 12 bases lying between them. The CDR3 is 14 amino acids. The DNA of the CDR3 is TGTGCCAGCAGCTTAGTGGGGGTTGACCCTGAAGCTTTCTTT. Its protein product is CASSLVGVDPEAFF.

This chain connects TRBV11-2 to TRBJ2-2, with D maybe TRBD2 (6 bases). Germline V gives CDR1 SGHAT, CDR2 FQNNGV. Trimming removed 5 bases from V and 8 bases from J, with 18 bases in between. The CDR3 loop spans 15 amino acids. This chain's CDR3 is CASSPTFGGGGELFF. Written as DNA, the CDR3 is TGTGCCAGCAGCCCTACTTTCGGGGGAGGAGGGGAGCTGTTTTTT. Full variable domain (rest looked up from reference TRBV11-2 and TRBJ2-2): EAGVAQSPRYKIIEKRQSVAFWCNPISGHATLYWYQQILGQGPKLLIQFQNNGVVDDSQLPKDRFSAERLKGVDSTLKIQPAKLEDSAVYLCASSPTFGGGGELFFGEGSRLTVL.

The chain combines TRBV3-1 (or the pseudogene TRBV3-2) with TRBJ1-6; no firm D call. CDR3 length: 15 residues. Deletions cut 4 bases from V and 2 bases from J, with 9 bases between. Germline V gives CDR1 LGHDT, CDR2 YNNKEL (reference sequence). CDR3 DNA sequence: TGTGCCAGCAGCCCCTTACCAGCCTATAATTCACCCCTCCACTTT. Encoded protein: CASSPLPAYNSPLHF.

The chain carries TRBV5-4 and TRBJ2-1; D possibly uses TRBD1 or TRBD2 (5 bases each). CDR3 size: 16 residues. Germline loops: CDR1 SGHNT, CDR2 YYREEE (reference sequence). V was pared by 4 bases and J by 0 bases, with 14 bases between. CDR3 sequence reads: CASSAGTASSYNEQFF. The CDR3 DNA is TGTGCCAGCAGCGCCGGGACGGCGAGCTCCTACAATGAGCAGTTCTTC.

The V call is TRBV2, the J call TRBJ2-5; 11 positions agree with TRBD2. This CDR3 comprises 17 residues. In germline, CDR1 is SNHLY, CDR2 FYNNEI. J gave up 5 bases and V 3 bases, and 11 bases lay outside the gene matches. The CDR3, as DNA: TGTGCCAGCAGTGATTTTTTGACTAGCGGGGCCCGGGAGACCCAGTACTTC. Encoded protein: CASSDFLTSGARETQYF. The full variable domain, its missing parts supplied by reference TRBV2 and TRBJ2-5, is EPEVTQTPSHQVTQMGQEVILRCVPISNHLYFYWYRQILGQKVEFLVSFYNNEISEKSEIFDDQFSVERPDGSNFTLKIRSTKLEDSAMYFCASSDFLTSGARETQYFGPGTRLLVL.

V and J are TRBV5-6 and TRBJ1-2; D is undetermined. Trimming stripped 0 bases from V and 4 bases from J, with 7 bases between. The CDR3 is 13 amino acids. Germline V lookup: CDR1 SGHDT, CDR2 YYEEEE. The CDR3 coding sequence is TGTGCCAGCAGCTTGGCCGGCAGCTATGGCTACACCTTC. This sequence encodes CASSLAGSYGYTF.

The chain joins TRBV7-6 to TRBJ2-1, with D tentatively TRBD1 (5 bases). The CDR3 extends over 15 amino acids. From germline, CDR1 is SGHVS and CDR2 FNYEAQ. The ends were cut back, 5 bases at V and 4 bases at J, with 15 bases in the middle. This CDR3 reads CASSAAGSHYNEQFF. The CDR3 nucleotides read TGTGCCAGCAGCGCGGCAGGGTCACATTACAATGAGCAGTTCTTC.

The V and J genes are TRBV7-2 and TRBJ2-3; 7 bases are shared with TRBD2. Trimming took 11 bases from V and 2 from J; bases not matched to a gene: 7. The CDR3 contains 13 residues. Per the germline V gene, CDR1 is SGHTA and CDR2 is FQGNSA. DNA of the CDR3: TGTGCCGGAGCGGGGCCTAACACAGATACGCAGTATTTT. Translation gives CAGAGPNTDTQYF.

The CDR3, as DNA: TGTGCCAGCAGTGAATATGGCAGGACCCTTAATCAGCCCCAGCATTTT. Its protein is CASSEYGRTLNQPQHF. This rearrangement joins TRBV2 to TRBJ1-5; no clear D gene. Germline values: CDR1 SNHLY, CDR2 FYNNEI. This CDR3 is built from 16 residues. Trimming removed 2 bases from V and 4 bases from J, with 15 bases in between. Supplemented by reference TRBV2 and TRBJ1-5, the full variable domain reads EPEVTQTPSHQVTQMGQEVILRCVPISNHLYFYWYRQILGQKVEFLVSFYNNEISEKSEIFDDQFSVERPDGSNFTLKIRSTKLEDSAMYFCASSEYGRTLNQPQHFGDGTRLSIL.

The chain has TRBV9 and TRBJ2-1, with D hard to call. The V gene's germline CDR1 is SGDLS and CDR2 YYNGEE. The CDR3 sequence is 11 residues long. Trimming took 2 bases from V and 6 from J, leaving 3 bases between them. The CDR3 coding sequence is TGTGCCAGCAGCGTTCGCAATGAGCAGTTCTTC. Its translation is CASSVRNEQFF. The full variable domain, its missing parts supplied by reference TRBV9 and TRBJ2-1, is DSGVTQTPKHLITATGQRVTLRCSPRSGDLSVYWYQQSLDQGLQFLIQYYNGEERAKGNILERFSAQQFPDLHSELNLSSLELGDSALYFCASSVRNEQFFGPGTRLTVL.

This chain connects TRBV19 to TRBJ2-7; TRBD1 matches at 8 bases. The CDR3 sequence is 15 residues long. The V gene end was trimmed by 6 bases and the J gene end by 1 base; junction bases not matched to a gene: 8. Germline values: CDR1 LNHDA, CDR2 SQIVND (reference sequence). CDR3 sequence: CASRSGQGLSYEQYF. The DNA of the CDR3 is TGTGCCAGTAGAAGCGGACAGGGTTTATCCTACGAGCAGTACTTC.

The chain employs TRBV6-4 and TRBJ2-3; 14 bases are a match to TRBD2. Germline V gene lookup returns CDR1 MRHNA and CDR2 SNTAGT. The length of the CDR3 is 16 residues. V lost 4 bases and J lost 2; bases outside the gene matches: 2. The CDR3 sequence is CASSATSGGDTDTQYF. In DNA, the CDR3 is TGTGCCAGCAGTGCGACTAGCGGGGGGGACACAGATACGCAGTATTTT.

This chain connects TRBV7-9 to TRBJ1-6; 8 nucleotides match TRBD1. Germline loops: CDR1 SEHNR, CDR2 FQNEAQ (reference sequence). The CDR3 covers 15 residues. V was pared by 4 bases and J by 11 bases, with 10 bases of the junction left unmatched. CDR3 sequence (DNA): TGTGCCAGCAGCTACGGACAGGGCGAGGGGACACCCCTCCACTTT. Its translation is CASSYGQGEGTPLHF.

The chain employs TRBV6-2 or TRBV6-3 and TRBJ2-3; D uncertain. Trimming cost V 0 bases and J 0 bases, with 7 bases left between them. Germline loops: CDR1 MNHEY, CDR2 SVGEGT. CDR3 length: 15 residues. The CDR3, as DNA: TGTGCCAGCAGTTACTCGCCGGAAAGCACAGATACGCAGTATTTT. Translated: CASSYSPESTDTQYF.

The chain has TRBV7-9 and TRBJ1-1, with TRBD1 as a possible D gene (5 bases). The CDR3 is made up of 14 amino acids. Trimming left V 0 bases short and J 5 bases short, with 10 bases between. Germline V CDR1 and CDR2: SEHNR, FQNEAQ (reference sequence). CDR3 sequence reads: CASSLAVGTTEAFF. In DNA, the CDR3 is TGTGCCAGCAGCTTAGCGGTAGGGACGACTGAAGCTTTCTTT.

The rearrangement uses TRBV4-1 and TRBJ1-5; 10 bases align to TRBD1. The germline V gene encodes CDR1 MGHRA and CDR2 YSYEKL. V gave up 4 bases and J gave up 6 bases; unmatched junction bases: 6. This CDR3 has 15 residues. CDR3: CASSPGTGASQPQHF. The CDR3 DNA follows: TGCGCCAGCAGCCCGGGGACAGGGGCCTCTCAGCCCCAGCATTTT.

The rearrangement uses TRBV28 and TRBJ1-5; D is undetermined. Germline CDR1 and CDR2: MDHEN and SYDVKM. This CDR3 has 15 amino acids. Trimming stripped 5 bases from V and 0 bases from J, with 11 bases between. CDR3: CASSPGRNSNQPQHF. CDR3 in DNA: TGTGCCAGCAGTCCTGGGCGGAATAGCAATCAGCCCCAGCATTTT.

The CDR3 DNA follows: TGTGCCAGCAGCTATATCGCGGGTCTCTCTGGAAACACCATATATTTT. Its translation is CASSYIAGLSGNTIYF. The chain combines TRBV14 with TRBJ1-3; D unresolved. The CDR3 sequence is 16 residues long. Germline V gene lookup returns CDR1 SGHDN and CDR2 FVKESK. V was pared by 5 bases and J by 0 bases, with 14 bases between.